The text below deals with one T cell receptor beta chain. Its antigen is still unknown. This sample was taken from a study of CD8 T cells in ankylosing spondylitis. Germline V CDR1 and CDR2: SGHDT, YYEEEE. This CDR3 is 15 amino acids long. Trimming stripped 4 bases from V and 7 bases from J, with 18 bases between. Construction of TCR beta libraries was performed using quantitative 5'-RACE with molecular barcodes. TCRdb reanalysed the 5' RACE reads using MiXCR and keeps one entry per CDR3 protein. The data hold 250,000 or so distinct CDR3 sequences, with roughly 18% observed a single time. Study-wide results and limits: Blood of patients with ankylosing spondylitis appeared to be characterized by a TCR beta motif of about eight highly homologous variants. The clones that were linked to disease were reported to be significantly enriched in matched synovial fluid samples from ankylosing spondylitis patients. Some motif variants had been reported before (in reactive arthritis synovial fluid and blood).

The V and J genes are TRBV5-6 and TRBJ2-1; D possibly corresponds to TRBD2 (7 bases). This receptor was identified in a male donor with ankylosing spondylitis or in good health (not recorded which). The sequencing sample was made of blood, either unsorted or a sorted T cell fraction (not recorded which). The CDR3 here is CASSASGGSLNEQFF. The CDR3 DNA follows: TGTGCCAGCAGCGCCTCGGGGGGCAGCCTGAATGAGCAGTTCTTC. Drawing the rest from reference TRBV5-6 and TRBJ2-1, the complete variable domain is DAGVTQSPTHLIKTRGQQVTLRCSPKSGHDTVSWYQQALGQGPQFIFQYYEEEERQRGNFPDRFSGHQFPNYSSELNVNALLLGDSALYLCASSASGGSLNEQFFGPGTRLTVL.